Listed here are 8 T cell receptor beta chains from one sample, sequenced in a study of cytomegalovirus exposure and HLA in healthy donors (dated 2017 in TCRdb). The library relied on the immunoSEQ multiplex PCR assay. For the multiplex PCR, a mixture combining 60 forward primers for TCR Vbeta segments and 13 reverse primers for TCR Jbeta segments was used. What TCRdb holds here is the immuneACCESS table cut down to in-frame rearrangements. Part of the clones is not present; checked against another copy, under half of the missing clones reflect an unresolved V gene, and the others are unexplained. The sample table lists 190,000 or so clones, around 86% of them with a count of one. The ten largest clones add up to roughly 1.6% of the sample. Sequencing used PBMCs. Source of these receptors: a man aged 50 to 59 in good health and CMV-seronegative.

CDR3 nucleotide sequence: TGTGCCAGCAGCCCTACGGGGGGACACCTCTCTGGAAACACCATATATTTT. Encoded protein: CASSPTGGHLSGNTIYF. The chain uses TRBV7-2 and TRBJ1-3, with a possible D match to TRBD1 (6 bases). The CDR3 consists of 17 residues. Deletions cut 5 bases from V and 0 bases from J, with 17 bases between. Germline V gene lookup returns CDR1 SGHTA and CDR2 FQGNSA.

Concerning this clone: Mismatch with germline at one junction end may stem from a read error. This sequence joins TRBV7-9 and TRBJ1-2, with TRBD1 as a possible D gene (6 bases). The germline V gene encodes CDR1 SEHNR and CDR2 FQNEAQ (reference sequence). The CDR3 is 12 amino acids. The chain's CDR3 is CSSSSGDYGYTF. The CDR3 coding sequence is TGTTCCAGCAGCTCAGGGGATTATGGCTACACCTTC.

Points on this clone: The sample has other DNA sequences that encode this CDR3 too. J is TRBJ2-1 and V is TRBV19; D unclear. CDR3 size: 14 residues. V lost 2 bases, J lost 0 bases, and 5 bases lay in between. CDR1 and CDR2 from the germline V gene are LNHDA and SQIVND (reference sequence). The CDR3 DNA is TGTGCCAGTAGTATATCGAGCTCCTACAATGAGCAGTTCTTC. Translation gives CASSISSSYNEQFF.

This chain uses TRBV9 with TRBJ2-5; 7 positions match TRBD1. The germline V gene encodes CDR1 SGDLS and CDR2 YYNGEE. V was pared by 4 bases and J by 5 bases, with 5 bases of the junction left unmatched. This CDR3 has 13 amino acids. CDR3 sequence: CASSTTGVETQYF. The CDR3 DNA reads as TGTGCCAGCAGCACAACAGGGGTGGAGACCCAGTACTTC. Supplemented by reference TRBV9 and TRBJ2-5, the full variable domain reads DSGVTQTPKHLITATGQRVTLRCSPRSGDLSVYWYQQSLDQGLQFLIQYYNGEERAKGNILERFSAQQFPDLHSELNLSSLELGDSALYFCASSTTGVETQYFGPGTRLLVL.

On this clone: This CDR3 is also generated by other DNA sequences in the sample. The chain employs TRBV20-1 and TRBJ2-1; TRBD2 might be the D (6 bases). This CDR3 is 11 amino acids long. Germline CDR1 DFQATT, CDR2 SNEGSKA (reference sequence). Trimming removed 5 bases from V and 8 bases from J, with 10 bases in between. The CDR3 DNA sequence: TGCAGTGCTGGGGGAGGCCATGAGCAGTTCTTC. Translating it yields CSAGGGHEQFF.

The chain has TRBV9 and TRBJ2-2; 8 positions agree with TRBD2. The CDR3 has 16 amino acids. J was trimmed by 4 bases and V by 4 bases; bases with no gene match: 9. Germline CDR1 reads SGDLS; CDR2 reads YYNGEE. CDR3 protein: CASSPAGDNPTGELFF. The CDR3 DNA follows: TGTGCCAGCAGCCCAGCGGGAGACAACCCCACCGGGGAGCTGTTTTTT.

This clone occurred once. J is TRBJ2-5 and V is TRBV5-1; 7 bases line up with TRBD1. The CDR3 is 13 amino acids. The germline V gene has CDR1 SGHRS and CDR2 YFSETQ. Trimming cost V 7 bases and J 1 base; bases outside gene matches: 4. The CDR3 DNA reads as TGCGCCAGCCGAACAGGGGCCCAAGAGACCCAGTACTTC. This sequence encodes CASRTGAQETQYF.

This clone was picked up a small number of times. V usage is TRBV12-5 and J usage is TRBJ1-1; 7 bases map to TRBD1. The ends lost 1 base at V and 10 bases at J; junction bases unmatched: 9. The CDR3 runs to 14 residues. Germline CDR1 and CDR2: LGHNT and FRNRAP. The CDR3 here is CASGLAVTGRGAFF. CDR3 DNA: TGTGCTAGTGGTTTGGCGGTGACAGGGCGGGGAGCTTTCTTT.